These 24 T cell receptor beta chains were all obtained from the same sample, sequenced in a study of T cells after posttransplantation cyclophosphamide. Measured with immunoSEQ multiplex PCR; TCRdb has only the in-frame clones, and not every one. This repertoire holds over 20,000 clones, and none appear only once. Sequenced material: PBMCs. The receptors were sampled from a man aged 45 to 65 in good health, CMV-negative, and a related stem cell transplant donor.

This clone has ten or more counts. This chain links TRBV18 with TRBJ1-2; D may be TRBD1 (6 bases). Between the trimmed V and J ends, which lost 1 base and 6 bases, there was a span of 15 bases. The CDR3 extends over 15 amino acids. Germline V gene data show CDR1 as KGHSH and CDR2 as LQKENI. DNA for the CDR3: TGTGCCAGCTCACCACGGAGACAGGCCCCTAATGGCTACACCTTC. Residues: CASSPRRQAPNGYTF.

This clone was counted ten times or more. The V call is TRBV27, the J call TRBJ2-1; tentative D call: TRBD1 (6 bases). The CDR3 covers 13 residues. V gave up 7 bases and J gave up 9 bases, with 16 bases separating them. CDR1 MNHEY and CDR2 SMNVEV come from the germline V gene (reference sequence). As DNA, the CDR3 is TGTGCCAGCATGGGAATAGGGACAAGTGAGCAGTTCTTC. Amino acid sequence: CASMGIGTSEQFF.

This clone appeared many times. The chain employs TRBV7-2 and TRBJ2-5; 7 bases line up with TRBD2. Germline V gene lookup returns CDR1 SGHTA and CDR2 FQGNSA. With V trimmed by 5 bases and J by 2 bases, 5 bases remained unmatched. The CDR3 runs to 14 residues. CDR3 sequence: CASSPTSVQETQYF. The CDR3, as DNA: TGTGCCAGCAGCCCTACTAGCGTTCAAGAGACCCAGTACTTC. Full variable domain (missing parts from reference TRBV7-2 and TRBJ2-5): GAGVSQSPSNKVTEKGKDVELRCDPISGHTALYWYRQSLGQGLEFLIYFQGNSAPDKSGLPSDRFSAERTGGSVSTLTIQRTQQEDSAVYLCASSPTSVQETQYFGPGTRLLVL.

The V call is TRBV4-1, the J call TRBJ2-5; 7 nucleotides align to TRBD2. The J call may be incorrect, as the DNA end agrees better with TRBJ2-7. Germline assignment: CDR1 MGHRA and CDR2 YSYEKL. This CDR3 region has 13 residues. The CDR3 is CASSPGLMDEQYF. In DNA form, the CDR3 reads TGCGCCAGCAGCCCGGGACTAATGGACGAGCAGTACTTC.

This clone has ten or more counts. The chain joins TRBV30 to TRBJ1-4; D not resolved. With 1 base removed from V and 7 bases from J, the gap between germline ends came to 16 bases. The CDR3 is 15 residues long. The germline V gene has CDR1 GTSNPN and CDR2 SVGIG (reference sequence). The CDR3 bases are TGTGCCTGGAGTGCAGAGATCTCTTGGAGTGAAAAACTGTTTTTT. Translation: CAWSAEISWSEKLFF.

This clone was observed at least ten times. This rearrangement joins TRBV5-1 to TRBJ2-1, with 11 bases lining up with TRBD2. The junction had 6 bases not matched to a gene; V was cut back by 4 bases and J by 3 bases. Per the germline V gene, CDR1 is SGHRS and CDR2 is YFSETQ. This CDR3 comprises 16 residues. As DNA, the CDR3 is TGCGCCAGCAGCGCATTAGCGGGAGGGGGCTACAATGAGCAGTTCTTC. This sequence encodes CASSALAGGGYNEQFF.

This clone was observed many times. V is TRBV4-2 and J is TRBJ2-3, with 14 bases fitting TRBD2. Trimming cost V 1 base and J 3 bases; bases outside gene matches: 3. Germline V lookup: CDR1 LGHNA, CDR2 YNFKEQ. This CDR3 is 17 amino acids long. CDR3 loop: CASSQGLAGGPTDTQYF. As DNA, the CDR3 is TGTGCCAGCAGCCAAGGACTAGCGGGAGGGCCAACAGATACGCAGTATTTT.

This clone was counted ten times or more. The chain has TRBV2 and TRBJ2-7; the match to TRBD1 covers 9 bases. There are 13 residues in the CDR3. Germline CDR1 reads SNHLY; CDR2 reads FYNNEI. V dropped 8 bases and J dropped 6; count of bases not matched to a gene: 8. The CDR3 spells CASSGQGNSEQYF. CDR3 coding DNA: TGTGCCAGCTCTGGACAGGGGAATTCCGAGCAGTACTTC.

At least ten counts were recorded for this clone. For the CDR3, the DNA is TGTGCCAGCAGCTTGGACAGGGGTGACGAGCAGTACTTC. Encoded protein: CASSLDRGDEQYF. V gene TRBV5-4 combines with J gene TRBJ2-7, with 7 bases lining up with TRBD1. Germline CDR1 is SGHNT and CDR2 is YYREEE (reference sequence). The V and J ends lost 0 bases and 5 bases, in that order; junction bases with no gene match: 2. This CDR3 is 13 amino acids long.

This clone was picked up a small number of times. The chain carries TRBV9 and TRBJ2-5, with D unclear. TRBJ2-7 explains the end of the DNA better; the J call may be wrong. The CDR3 spans 13 residues. Germline assignment: CDR1 SGDLS and CDR2 YYNGEE. CDR3 coding DNA: TGTGCCAGCAGCGTAGGATCACACTACGAGCAGTACTTC. It specifies CASSVGSHYEQYF.

This clone was counted between two and nine times. The rearrangement uses TRBV6-1 and TRBJ2-7; TRBD1 matches 7 bases. Per the germline V gene, CDR1 is MNHNS and CDR2 is SASEGT. With V trimmed by 6 bases and J by 2 bases, 10 bases remained unmatched. The CDR3 contains 15 residues. The CDR3, as DNA: TGTGCCAGCAGCCAAGCCCCGGGACAGACCTACGAGCAGTACTTC. Its protein product is CASSQAPGQTYEQYF.

This clone was seen ten or more times. The V call is TRBV27, the J call TRBJ1-4, with TRBD1 matching over 10 bases. The CDR3 runs to 19 residues. Trimming removed 3 bases from V and 0 bases from J; junction bases left unmatched: 10. Germline CDR1 and CDR2: MNHEY and SMNVEV (reference sequence). CDR3 sequence (DNA): TGTGCCAGCAGTTTCTCATGGGGACAGGGGAGGGCAACTAATGAAAAACTGTTTTTT. Translating gives CASSFSWGQGRATNEKLFF.

This clone was found many times. V and J are TRBV28 and TRBJ2-7, with 10 bases matching TRBD2. After removal of 8 bases from V and 5 bases from J, the junction contained 9 bases not matched to a gene. The CDR3 totals 14 residues. Germline CDR1 reads MDHEN; CDR2 reads SYDVKM. The CDR3 loop is CASGGASGRDEQYF. The CDR3 DNA reads as TGTGCCAGCGGTGGGGCTAGCGGGAGAGACGAGCAGTACTTC.

The J gene is TRBJ2-5, the V gene TRBV6-5; possibly TRBD1 for D (6 bases). The DNA end favors TRBJ2-7, so the J call may be wrong. The germline V gene has CDR1 MNHEY and CDR2 SVGAGI. The CDR3 totals 13 residues. This chain's CDR3 is CASSYSQGSEQYF. The CDR3 coding sequence is TGTGCCAGCAGTTACTCGCAGGGGAGCGAGCAGTACTTC.

This clone was observed at least ten times. CDR3 DNA sequence: TGTGCCAGCAGGGGGGCAATAGCGGGGTCCACAGATACGCAGTATTTT. Protein: CASRGAIAGSTDTQYF. V and J are TRBV6-6 and TRBJ2-3, with TRBD2 identical over 8 bases. Unmatched junction bases numbered 10, after V lost 6 bases and J lost 2 bases. CDR3 length: 16 residues. Germline CDR1 is MNHNY and CDR2 is SVGAGI (reference sequence).

This clone was counted ten times or more. The rearrangement joins TRBV18 to TRBJ2-2; perhaps TRBD2 as D (5 bases). Trimming pared 0 bases from V and 4 bases from J, leaving 12 bases between. CDR1 and CDR2 (germline): KGHSH, LQKENI. The CDR3 is 16 amino acids. CDR3 bases: TGTGCCAGCTCACCACCGGAGACGCGGGCCACCGGGGAGCTGTTTTTT. Translated, it gives CASSPPETRATGELFF.

There are many counts of this clone. The chain uses TRBV5-3 and TRBJ1-2; TRBD1 agrees at 11 bases. TRBV5-3 falls under the ORF class, with uncertain function. After removal of 4 bases from V and 8 bases from J, the junction contained 7 bases not matched to a gene. This CDR3 has 14 residues. The CDR3: CARSRGQGENGYTF. In DNA, the CDR3 is TGTGCCAGAAGCAGGGGACAGGGGGAGAACGGCTACACCTTC.

This clone was seen ten or more times. The genes are TRBV19 and TRBJ2-1; D possibly corresponds to TRBD2 (6 bases). Germline V CDR1 and CDR2: LNHDA, SQIVND (reference sequence). This CDR3 is 15 amino acids long. V gave up 3 bases and J gave up 10 bases, with 19 bases separating them. CDR3 sequence (DNA): TGTGCCAGTAGTATTTTGGCGGAGGGTCGTTTGGAGCAGTTCTTC. It specifies CASSILAEGRLEQFF. Filled out from reference TRBV19 and TRBJ2-1, the complete variable domain reads DGGITQSPKYLFRKEGQNVTLSCEQNLNHDAMYWYRQDPGQGLRLIYYSQIVNDFQKGDIAEGYSVSREKKESFPLTVTSAQKNPTAFYLCASSILAEGRLEQFFGPGTRLTVL.

This clone was counted ten times or more. J is TRBJ1-1 and V is TRBV5-1; possibly TRBD1 for D (5 bases). V lost 3 bases and J lost 3, with 15 bases in between. The CDR3 covers 15 residues. Per the germline V gene, CDR1 is SGHRS and CDR2 is YFSETQ. In DNA, the CDR3 is TGCGCCAGCAGCTCTTCAGGGACTCGGGACACTGAAGCTTTCTTT. Its protein is CASSSSGTRDTEAFF.

This clone was counted at least ten times. The chain joins TRBV6-4 to TRBJ2-7; TRBD1 matches 9 bases. Per the germline V gene, CDR1 is MRHNA and CDR2 is SNTAGT. This CDR3 contains 14 residues. V lost 7 bases and J lost 0; bases outside the gene matches: 4. The CDR3 DNA sequence: TGTGCCAGCACCCGACAGGGGGACTCCTACGAGCAGTACTTC. Amino acids: CASTRQGDSYEQYF.

This clone came up many times. The chain links TRBV5-4 to TRBJ2-2, with TRBD1 matching 10 bases. The CDR3 contains 15 residues. V shed 4 bases and J 4 bases; nucleotides not matched to a gene: 4. Per the germline V gene, CDR1 is SGHNT and CDR2 is YYREEE (reference sequence). CDR3 sequence: CASSPGTGATGELFF. In nucleotides, the CDR3 is TGTGCCAGCAGCCCCGGGACAGGGGCCACCGGGGAGCTGTTTTTT.

This clone has ten or more counts. The V call is TRBV2, the J call TRBJ1-5; a possible D gene is TRBD1 (6 bases). The CDR3 has 13 residues. The V end was cut by 6 bases, the J end by 3 bases, with 9 bases between. CDR1 and CDR2 from the germline V gene are SNHLY and FYNNEI. CDR3 in amino acids: CASRDSPNQPQHF. The DNA of the CDR3 is TGTGCCAGCAGGGACAGCCCCAATCAGCCCCAGCATTTT.

This clone was detected many times. J is TRBJ2-7 and V is TRBV4-2; no reliable D call. CDR1 is LGHNA and CDR2 is YNFKEQ in the germline V gene. Trimming pared 4 bases from V and 2 bases from J, leaving 12 bases between. CDR3 length: 14 amino acids. CDR3 nucleotides: TGTGCCAGCAGCCGAGGAACTAACGCCTACGAGCAGTACTTC. It is translated as CASSRGTNAYEQYF.

This clone was detected many times. The J gene is TRBJ1-1, the V gene TRBV19, with TRBD1 as a possible D gene (5 bases). Trimming removed 4 bases at V and 9 bases at J, with 15 bases between. The CDR3 is 13 amino acids. Germline assignment: CDR1 LNHDA and CDR2 SQIVND (reference sequence). The CDR3 nucleotides read TGTGCCAGTAGTACCCAGGGTGAACAGAAAGCTTTCTTT. The encoded protein is CASSTQGEQKAFF. Supplemented by reference TRBV19 and TRBJ1-1, the full variable domain reads DGGITQSPKYLFRKEGQNVTLSCEQNLNHDAMYWYRQDPGQGLRLIYYSQIVNDFQKGDIAEGYSVSREKKESFPLTVTSAQKNPTAFYLCASSTQGEQKAFFGQGTRLTVV.